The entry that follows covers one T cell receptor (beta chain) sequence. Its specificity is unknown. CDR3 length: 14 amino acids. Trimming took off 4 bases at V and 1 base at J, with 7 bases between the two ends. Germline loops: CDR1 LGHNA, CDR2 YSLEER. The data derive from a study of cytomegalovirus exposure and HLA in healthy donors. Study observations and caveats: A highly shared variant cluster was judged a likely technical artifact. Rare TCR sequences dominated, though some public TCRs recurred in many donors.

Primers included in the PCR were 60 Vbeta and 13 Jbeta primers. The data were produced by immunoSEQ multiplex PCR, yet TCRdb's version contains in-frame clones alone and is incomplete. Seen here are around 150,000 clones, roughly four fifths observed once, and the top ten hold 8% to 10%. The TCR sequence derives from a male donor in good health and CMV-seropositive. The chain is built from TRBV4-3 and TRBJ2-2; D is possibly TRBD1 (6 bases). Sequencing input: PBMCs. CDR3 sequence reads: CASSPRGNTGELFF. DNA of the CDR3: TGCGCCAGCAGCCCCAGGGGGAACACCGGGGAGCTGTTTTTT.